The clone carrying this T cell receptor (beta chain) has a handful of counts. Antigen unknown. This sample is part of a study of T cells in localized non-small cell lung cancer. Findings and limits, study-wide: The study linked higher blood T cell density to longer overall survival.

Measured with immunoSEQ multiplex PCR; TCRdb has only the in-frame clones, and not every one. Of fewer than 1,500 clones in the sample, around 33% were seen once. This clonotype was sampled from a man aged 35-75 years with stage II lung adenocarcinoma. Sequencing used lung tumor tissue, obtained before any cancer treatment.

The chain's CDR3 is CASTTGLGEQYF. The CDR3 DNA sequence: TGTGCCAGCACAACAGGTCTCGGGGAGCAGTACTTC. This rearrangement joins TRBV9 to TRBJ2-7; the D gene is possibly TRBD1 (5 bases). Germline-derived CDR1 and CDR2 are SGDLS and YYNGEE. The CDR3 totals 12 residues. The germline V and J ends were trimmed by 6 bases and 7 bases, with 14 bases remaining between them.